This T cell receptor beta chain is drawn from a study of T cell repertoires in cytomegalovirus infection. The study's findings and limits: HLA-C-restricted CMV clonotypes gave the most frequent clonotype in two of eight donors.

In TCRdb, the reads were re-called with MiXCR into one record per CDR3 protein. The profile shows approximately 250,000 distinct CDR3 sequences, 9.1% of them singletons. As to this clonotype: The antigen remains unidentified.

Germline-derived CDR1 and CDR2 are DFQATT and SNEGSKA (reference sequence). Trimming removed 0 bases at V and 1 base at J, with 12 bases between. This CDR3 comprises 15 residues. This chain connects TRBV20-1 to TRBJ1-2; D not certain. This TCR came from a human donor in good health (CMV status not recorded). Some clones in this sample may be carry-over from other donors' samples. What was sequenced was PBMCs. In DNA form, the CDR3 reads TGCAGTGCTAGAGAGGACGGAGGACGTAACTATGGCTACACCTTC. Protein sequence: CSAREDGGRNYGYTF.